Shown below are 11 T cell receptor beta chains from a single sample sequenced in a study of T cells after yellow fever vaccination (dated by TCRdb to the late 2010s). The library was obtained by 5' RACE. TCRdb records Illumina HiSeq 2500 as the sequencer. TCRdb reworked the public reads: Q25 trimming with fastp, MiXCR clone assembly, productive beta chains retained. Each entry is one CDR3 protein sequence, shown with its most common DNA and genes. The sample yields 100,000 to 150,000 distinct CDR3 sequences; roughly 6.7% were counted once. The top ten constitute roughly 2.5% of the sample. What the treatment or condition label conveys for this sample: live attenuated yellow fever vaccine strain. The specimen was CD4+ T cells sorted from PBMCs, collected 10 days after the first yellow fever vaccination. These receptor sequences come from a man aged 18 to 29 who received the YFV17D yellow fever vaccine.

This clonotype has a count of ten or more. V usage is TRBV7-8 and J usage is TRBJ1-2, with 8 bases identical to TRBD1. V shed 5 bases, J shed 8 bases, and the junction held 13 bases outside the gene matches. The CDR3 contains 15 residues. Germline values: CDR1 SGHVS, CDR2 FQNEAQ. CDR3 sequence reads: CASSGRTGRVGGYTF. The CDR3 nucleotides read TGTGCCAGCAGCGGAAGGACAGGGAGGGTAGGCGGCTACACCTTC.

The table lists this clonotype with many counts. The chain has TRBV4-1 and TRBJ2-7; weak D call: TRBD2 (6 bases). The CDR3 has 18 amino acids. Germline V lookup: CDR1 MGHRA, CDR2 YSYEKL. V was pared by 1 base and J by 0 bases, with 19 bases between. The CDR3 here is CASSQGGRVSGSSYEQYF. CDR3 DNA: TGCGCCAGCAGCCAAGGGGGCCGAGTTAGCGGCAGCTCCTACGAGCAGTACTTC.

This clonotype was seen ten or more times. The chain has TRBV25-1 and TRBJ2-1, with a possible D match to TRBD1 (5 bases). The germline CDR1 and CDR2 sequences are MGHDK and SYGVNS. Deletions cut 8 bases from V and 13 bases from J, with 15 bases between. The CDR3 totals 11 residues. CDR3 bases: TGTGCCAGCGGAAGCGACAGCCTTCAGTTCTTC. It specifies CASGSDSLQFF.

This clonotype was seen many times. V gene TRBV3-1 combines with J gene TRBJ2-3; D unresolved. Trimming cost V 1 base and J 2 bases, with 4 bases left between them. The CDR3 contains 13 residues. CDR1 and CDR2 from the germline V gene are LGHDT and YNNKEL (reference sequence). CDR3 sequence (DNA): TGTGCCAGCAGCCAAGTTACCACAGATACGCAGTATTTT. This gives the protein CASSQVTTDTQYF.

This clonotype was counted ten times or more. The chain is built from TRBV14 and TRBJ2-4; 7 bases are a match to TRBD1. The CDR3 has 13 amino acids. V gave up 1 base and J gave up 16 bases; unmatched junction bases: 10. The germline CDR1 and CDR2 sequences are SGHDN and FVKESK. CDR3 DNA sequence: TGTGCCAGCAGCCAAGGACAGGGCACCCTCGGATACTTC. This sequence encodes CASSQGQGTLGYF.

Many counts were recorded for this clonotype. V usage is TRBV7-2 and J usage is TRBJ1-2; possible D gene TRBD1, 5 bases. This CDR3 is 15 amino acids long. Germline V gene sequence: CDR1 SGHTA, CDR2 FQGNSA. V lost 5 bases and J 2 bases, leaving 15 bases between the germline ends. This chain's CDR3 is CASSALGVVNYGYTF. CDR3 bases: TGTGCCAGCAGCGCTCTAGGGGTGGTGAACTATGGCTACACCTTC.

This clonotype occurred once. With a much larger clone just one base away, this may be a read error. V is TRBV10-3 and J is TRBJ2-7, with a possible D match to TRBD1 (6 bases). CDR3 length: 14 residues. The V gene lost 7 bases and the J gene lost 0 bases, with 13 bases spanning the gap. Germline V lookup: CDR1 ENHRY, CDR2 SYGVKD. CDR3 in DNA: TGTGCCATCAAAGCGGACAGTAGCTCCTACGAGCAGTACTTC. Translating gives CAIKADSSSYEQYF.

In its sample, this clonotype was seen many times. The chain is built from TRBV4-3 and TRBJ2-6, with D uncertain. The CDR3 runs 13 residues. V lost 7 bases to trimming and J lost 2 bases, with 6 bases between them. Germline CDR1 and CDR2: LGHNA and YSLEER. The CDR3: CASKGPGANVLTF. CDR3 coding DNA: TGCGCCAGCAAGGGTCCTGGGGCCAACGTCCTGACTTTC.

To note about this clonotype: A single base separates this from a much larger clone, so it may be a read error. This chain links TRBV15 with TRBJ2-4; D gene ambiguous. The CDR3 has 14 residues. V was shortened by 1 base and J by 0 bases, with 4 bases between the two germline ends. Per the germline V gene, CDR1 is LNHNV and CDR2 is YYDKDF (reference sequence). The CDR3 is CATSRGLAKNIQYF. In DNA, the CDR3 is TGTGCCACCAGCAGAGGGTTAGCCAAAAACATTCAGTACTTC.

The sample holds many counts of this clonotype. This chain joins TRBV7-8 and TRBJ1-2, with 7 bases fitting TRBD1. The CDR3 runs to 13 residues. Trimming at V came to 5 bases and at J to 8 bases, leaving 8 bases not matched to a gene. Germline CDR1 reads SGHVS; CDR2 reads FQNEAQ. The CDR3 loop reads CASSVGGTAGYTF. CDR3 sequence (DNA): TGTGCCAGCAGCGTAGGAGGGACAGCCGGCTACACCTTC.

Only a few counts were recorded for this clonotype. This sequence joins TRBV3-1 and TRBJ2-2, with 7 bases identical to TRBD1. CDR3 size: 15 residues. In germline, CDR1 is LGHDT, CDR2 YNNKEL (reference sequence). The V and J ends lost 1 base and 8 bases, in that order; junction bases with no gene match: 7. The CDR3 reads CASSQGRTGVGELFF. The CDR3 coding sequence is TGTGCCAGCAGCCAAGGGCGTACAGGGGTAGGGGAGCTGTTTTTT.